The rows below give T cell receptor beta chains drawn from one sample of a study of shared clonotypes between healthy human individuals. Some clones are missing from TCRdb's copy, which holds only in-frame ones; the method was immunoSEQ multiplex PCR. The sample consists of 1.4 million to 1.5 million clones, more than 95% of them appearing once. Sequenced sample: naive CD4+ T cells sorted from blood. These receptors were collected from a man younger than 40 in good health. CDR3s include the opening cysteine and the closing phenylalanine or tryptophan. The D gene is left open where the match is weak. Clone size is shown for a subset of rows, as once, few, many or a class of expanded clone.

J gene | V gene | D gene | clone size | CDR3 protein | CDR3 DNA
TRBJ2-7 | TRBV5-5 | . | . | CASSLYGEQYF | TGTGCCAGCAGCTTGTACGGAGAGCAGTACTTC
TRBJ1-2 | TRBV7-3 | . | few | CASSLDGSTGYTF | TGTGCCAGCAGCTTAGATGGGTCTACTGGCTACACCTTC
TRBJ2-7 | TRBV5-6 | . | few | CASSFKRTHEQYF | TGTGCCAGCAGCTTCAAGCGGACCCACGAGCAGTACTTC
TRBJ2-7 | TRBV7-2 | . | . | CASSPSAALLYEQYF | TGTGCCAGCAGCCCATCGGCAGCCCTCCTCTACGAGCAGTACTTC
TRBJ2-2 | TRBV10-1 | . | . | CATSIPSGELFF | TGCGCCACCTCCATACCTTCCGGGGAGCTGTTTTTT
TRBJ2-1 | TRBV15 | TRBD2 | . | CATSRGASGSIYNEQFF | TGTGCCACCAGCAGGGGGGCTAGCGGGAGTATCTACAATGAGCAGTTCTTC
TRBJ2-4 | TRBV7-6 | TRBD2 | . | CASSLAGGLSKNIQYF | TGTGCCAGCAGCTTAGCGGGGGGACTATCCAAAAACATTCAGTACTTC
TRBJ2-5 | TRBV9 | . | . | CASSVASGKETQYF | TGTGCCAGCAGCGTAGCCTCAGGAAAAGAGACCCAGTACTTC
TRBJ2-1 | TRBV2 | . | . | CARALGRGSYNEQFF | TGTGCCAGAGCCCTTGGTCGGGGGTCCTACAATGAGCAGTTCTTC
TRBJ2-7 | TRBV7-9 | TRBD2 | . | CASSSEIPRPGGRSYEQYF | TGTGCCAGCAGCTCCGAAATACCCAGGCCGGGAGGCCGTTCTTACGAGCAGTACTTC
TRBJ1-2 | TRBV7-2 | . | . | CASSLSLWSADNYGYTF | TGTGCCAGCAGCTTATCTCTGTGGTCAGCCGACAATTATGGCTACACCTTC
TRBJ1-2 | TRBV19 | TRBD1 | . | CASSVQGARGYTF | TGTGCCAGTAGTGTACAGGGGGCGAGAGGCTACACCTTC
TRBJ2-7 | TRBV10-3 | . | . | CAISESVGSEYEQYF | TGTGCCATCAGTGAGTCGGTCGGGAGTGAGTACGAGCAGTACTTC
TRBJ2-1 | TRBV7-2 | . | once | CASSLALVSSYNEQFF | TGTGCCAGCAGCTTAGCGCTTGTGAGCTCCTACAATGAGCAGTTCTTC
TRBJ1-2 | TRBV7-9 | . | . | CASPSAYGYTF | TGTGCCAGCCCATCAGCATATGGCTACACCTTC
TRBJ1-5 | TRBV7-9 | . | few | CASSLQEGQPQHF | TGTGCCAGCAGCTTACAGGAAGGTCAGCCCCAGCATTTT
TRBJ2-5 | TRBV4-1 | TRBD2 | . | CASSQERSLGRMETQYF | TGCGCCAGCAGCCAAGAAAGATCGCTCGGGAGGATGGAGACCCAGTACTTC
TRBJ1-4 | TRBV4-3 | . | . | CASSQETGFNEKLFF | TGCGCCAGCAGCCAGGAGACAGGCTTTAATGAAAAACTGTTTTTT
TRBJ1-1 | TRBV28 | TRBD1 | . | CASSLGTGGNTEAFF | TGTGCCAGCAGTTTAGGGACAGGGGGGAACACTGAAGCTTTCTTT
TRBJ2-1 | TRBV10-1 | TRBD1 | . | CASSPGTVTYNEQFF | TGCGCCAGCAGCCCCGGGACAGTTACCTACAATGAGCAGTTCTTC
TRBJ2-7 | TRBV2 | . | . | CASRSWGGASYEQYF | TGTGCCAGCAGGTCTTGGGGGGGCGCATCCTACGAGCAGTACTTC
TRBJ2-4 | TRBV10-3 | . | . | CAISHGDIQYF | TGTGCCATCAGTCATGGGGACATTCAGTACTTC
TRBJ1-4 | TRBV7-2 | . | . | CASSAEPAYEKLFF | TGTGCCAGCAGCGCGGAGCCTGCCTATGAAAAACTGTTTTTT
TRBJ2-1 | TRBV19 | TRBD1 | . | CASSADRGSYNEQFF | TGTGCCAGTAGTGCGGACAGGGGGTCCTACAATGAGCAGTTCTTC
TRBJ2-1 | TRBV9 | TRBD2 | . | CASSVGPSGGHEQFF | TGTGCCAGCAGCGTAGGGCCTAGCGGAGGCCATGAGCAGTTCTTC
TRBJ2-6 | TRBV9 | . | . | CASSAFAGSSGANVLTF | TGTGCCAGCAGCGCATTTGCTGGGAGCTCTGGGGCCAACGTCCTGACTTTC
TRBJ2-7 | TRBV11-2 | . | . | CASSSRQAAYEQYF | TGTGCCAGCAGCTCCCGACAGGCAGCCTACGAGCAGTACTTC
TRBJ2-7 | TRBV10-2 | TRBD2 | . | CASSEIGLAGDPGEQYF | TGCGCCAGCAGTGAGATCGGGCTAGCGGGAGACCCCGGTGAGCAGTACTTC
TRBJ1-1 | TRBV10-3 | . | . | CAITHSLNTEAFF | TGTGCCATCACCCATAGTTTGAACACTGAAGCTTTCTTT
TRBJ2-7 | TRBV28 | . | . | CASSSSLGRLNYEQYF | TGTGCCAGCAGTTCGAGTCTAGGCAGGTTAAACTACGAGCAGTACTTC
TRBJ2-5 | TRBV18 | . | . | CASSPIVPEGETQYF | TGTGCCAGCTCACCAATTGTCCCCGAGGGCGAGACCCAGTACTTC
TRBJ2-3 | TRBV6-4 | TRBD1 | . | CASKDRGHSDTQYF | TGTGCCAGCAAGGACAGGGGGCACTCAGATACGCAGTATTTT
TRBJ2-4 | TRBV7-3 | TRBD1 | . | CASSPIRDSKGYF | TGTGCCAGCAGCCCGATCAGGGACAGTAAGGGGTACTTC
TRBJ2-5 | TRBV9 | TRBD1 | . | CASSVAAGGRETQYF | TGTGCCAGCAGTGTTGCGGCAGGGGGCCGAGAGACCCAGTACTTC
TRBJ2-1 | TRBV4-3 | . | . | CASSPEVASLDEQFF | TGCGCCAGCAGCCCGGAAGTAGCGTCTCTCGATGAGCAGTTCTTC
TRBJ2-5 | TRBV7-9 | TRBD1 | . | CASSLAGAGTGGTQYF | TGTGCCAGCAGCTTAGCTGGGGCCGGGACAGGGGGGACCCAGTACTTC
TRBJ2-3 | TRBV9 | . | . | CASSVGSSSITDTQYF | TGTGCCAGCAGCGTAGGATCTAGCTCTATCACAGATACGCAGTATTTT
TRBJ2-7 | TRBV28 | . | . | CASSFLSANYEQYF | TGTGCCAGCAGTTTTTTATCGGCCAACTACGAGCAGTACTTC
TRBJ2-7 | TRBV7-8 | . | . | CASSLPVGSSYEQYF | TGTGCCAGCAGTCTACCTGTGGGAAGCTCCTACGAGCAGTACTTC
TRBJ1-2 | TRBV29-1 | . | . | CSAGWDYGYTF | TGCAGCGCCGGCTGGGACTATGGCTACACCTTC
TRBJ1-1 | TRBV29-1 | . | . | CSVVETGMGMRNTEAFF | TGCAGCGTTGTGGAAACAGGGATGGGGATGAGGAACACTGAAGCTTTCTTT
TRBJ1-2 | TRBV6-1 | . | . | CASSEGVSYYGYTF | TGTGCCAGCAGTGAGGGGGTTTCGTATTATGGCTACACCTTC
TRBJ1-2 | TRBV19 | TRBD1 | . | CASQPGGSAWDGYTF | TGTGCCAGTCAACCAGGGGGTAGTGCGTGGGATGGCTACACCTTC
TRBJ2-1 | TRBV14 | . | . | CASSPGGAGGNEQFF | TGTGCCAGCAGCCCAGGCGGGGCCGGGGGCAATGAGCAGTTCTTC
TRBJ1-1 | TRBV7-2 | . | . | CASSWPHENTEAFF | TGTGCCAGCAGCTGGCCTCATGAGAACACTGAAGCTTTCTTT
TRBJ2-7 | TRBV7-9 | . | few | CASSLYGYEQYF | TGTGCCAGCAGCTTATATGGTTACGAGCAGTACTTC
TRBJ2-7 | TRBV27 | TRBD2 | . | CASRAGTSGIYEQYF | TGTGCCAGCAGGGCAGGGACTAGCGGGATCTACGAGCAGTACTTC
TRBJ2-3 | TRBV28 | TRBD1 | . | CASSLPGQGSQYF | TGTGCCAGCAGTTTGCCGGGACAGGGATCGCAGTATTTT
TRBJ2-7 | TRBV2 | . | . | CASSELLGDESSYEQYF | TGTGCCAGCAGTGAGTTGTTGGGTGACGAGAGCTCCTACGAGCAGTACTTC
TRBJ2-7 | TRBV4-3 | TRBD2 | . | CASSQVASGILEQYF | TGCGCCAGCAGCCAAGTGGCTAGCGGGATTCTCGAGCAGTACTTC
TRBJ1-4 | TRBV15 | . | once | CATSRVGLRATNEKLFF | TGTGCCACCAGCAGAGTTGGACTCCGAGCAACTAATGAAAAACTGTTTTTT
TRBJ2-1 | TRBV20-1 | TRBD2 | . | CSALAGVEQFF | TGCAGTGCGCTAGCGGGAGTTGAGCAGTTCTTC
TRBJ2-7 | TRBV5-1 | . | . | CASSFFPGLSSSYEQYF | TGCGCCAGCAGCTTTTTTCCAGGGTTGAGCAGCTCCTACGAGCAGTACTTC
TRBJ1-3 | TRBV19 | . | . | CASSHDSGNTIYF | TGTGCCAGTAGCCACGACAGTGGAAACACCATATATTTT
TRBJ1-5 | TRBV10-3 | . | . | CAISVQGGQPQHF | TGTGCCATCAGTGTACAGGGAGGACAGCCCCAGCATTTT
TRBJ2-1 | TRBV6-5 | . | . | CASGRGNEQFF | TGTGCCAGCGGTAGGGGAAATGAGCAGTTCTTC